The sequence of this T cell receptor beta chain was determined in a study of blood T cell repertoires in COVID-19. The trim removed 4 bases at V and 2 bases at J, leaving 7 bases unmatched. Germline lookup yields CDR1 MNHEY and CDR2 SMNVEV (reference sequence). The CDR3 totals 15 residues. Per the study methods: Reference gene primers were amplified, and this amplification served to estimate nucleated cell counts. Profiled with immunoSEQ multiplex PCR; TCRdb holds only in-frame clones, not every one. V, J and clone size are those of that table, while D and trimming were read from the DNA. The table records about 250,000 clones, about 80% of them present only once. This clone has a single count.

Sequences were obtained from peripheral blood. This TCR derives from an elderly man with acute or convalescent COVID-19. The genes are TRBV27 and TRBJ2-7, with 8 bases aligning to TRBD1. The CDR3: CASSSLGQGAYEQYF. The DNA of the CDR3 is TGTGCCAGCAGTTCTCTCGGACAGGGAGCCTACGAGCAGTACTTC.